The subject of this entry is one T cell receptor beta chain. Its antigen is not identified. A multiplex PCR was run with 60 Vbeta primers and 13 Jbeta primers. Original data processing: Counted up in a later analysis, unique TCR beta chains came to 65 million to 100 million, with about 9.9 million shared. Only in-frame clones appear in the TCRdb table, and some are missing; sequencing was by immunoSEQ multiplex PCR. V and J calls plus clone size are reproduced from that table; the DNA served to infer D and trimming. The sample has approximately 110,000 clones, and its top ten clones hold 3.6%. These data come from a study of cytomegalovirus exposure and HLA in healthy donors. General study findings and limits: Reportedly, TCR beta sequences accurately predicted HLA-A and HLA-B alleles in most subjects.

V lost 1 base to trimming and J lost 3 bases, with 7 bases between them. This CDR3 has 14 amino acids. Germline loops: CDR1 LNHNV, CDR2 YYDKDF (reference sequence). This chain uses TRBV15 with TRBJ1-5; D may be TRBD1 (5 bases). The material sequenced was PBMCs. The TCR was taken from a man younger than 30 in good health and CMV-seronegative. CDR3 sequence (DNA): TGTGCCACCAGCAGAGCAGGGATCAATCAGCCCCAGCATTTT. Protein product: CATSRAGINQPQHF.